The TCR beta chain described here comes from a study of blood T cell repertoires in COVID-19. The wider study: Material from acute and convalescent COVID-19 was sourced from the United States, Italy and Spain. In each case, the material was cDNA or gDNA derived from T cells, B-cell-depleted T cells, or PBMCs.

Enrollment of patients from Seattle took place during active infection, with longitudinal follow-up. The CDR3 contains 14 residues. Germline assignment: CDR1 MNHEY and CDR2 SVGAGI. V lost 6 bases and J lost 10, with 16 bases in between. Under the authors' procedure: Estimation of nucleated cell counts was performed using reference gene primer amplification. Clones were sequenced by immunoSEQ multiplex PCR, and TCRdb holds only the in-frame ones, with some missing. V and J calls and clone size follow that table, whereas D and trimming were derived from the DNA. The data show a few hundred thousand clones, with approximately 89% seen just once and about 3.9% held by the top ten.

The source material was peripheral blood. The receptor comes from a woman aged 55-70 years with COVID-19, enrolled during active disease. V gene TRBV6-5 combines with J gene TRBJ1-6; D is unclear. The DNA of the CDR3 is TGTGCCAGCAGGGTGATCGAAATTGAGTCACCCCTCCACTTT. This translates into CASRVIEIESPLHF.